Sequencing of this TCR beta chain was carried out in a study of cytomegalovirus exposure and HLA in healthy donors. Remarks on this clone: The antigen is undetermined.

Donors were drawn from the approximately 120-subject validation cohort, separate from the approximately 680-subject first cohort. Whole-study findings and limits: That first-cohort TCR clusters tended to co-occur in the 95 to 150 validation repertoires was found in a later analysis.

Libraries were prepared by immunoSEQ multiplex PCR; TCRdb keeps only in-frame clonotypes and omits some of them. Of 100,000 to 150,000 clones listed, roughly 94% are singletons. The CDR3 length is 13 residues. Germline V gives CDR1 SNHLY, CDR2 FYNNEI. Specimen: PBMCs. This clonotype was obtained from a woman under 30 in good health and CMV-seronegative. The chain joins TRBV2 to TRBJ2-5; 10 bases are a match to TRBD1. TRBJ2-7 matches the DNA end more closely, so the J call is doubtful. Here the CDR3 DNA reads TGTGCCAGCACCTGGACAGGGGGGTACGAGCAGTACTTC. Residues: CASTWTGGYEQYF.